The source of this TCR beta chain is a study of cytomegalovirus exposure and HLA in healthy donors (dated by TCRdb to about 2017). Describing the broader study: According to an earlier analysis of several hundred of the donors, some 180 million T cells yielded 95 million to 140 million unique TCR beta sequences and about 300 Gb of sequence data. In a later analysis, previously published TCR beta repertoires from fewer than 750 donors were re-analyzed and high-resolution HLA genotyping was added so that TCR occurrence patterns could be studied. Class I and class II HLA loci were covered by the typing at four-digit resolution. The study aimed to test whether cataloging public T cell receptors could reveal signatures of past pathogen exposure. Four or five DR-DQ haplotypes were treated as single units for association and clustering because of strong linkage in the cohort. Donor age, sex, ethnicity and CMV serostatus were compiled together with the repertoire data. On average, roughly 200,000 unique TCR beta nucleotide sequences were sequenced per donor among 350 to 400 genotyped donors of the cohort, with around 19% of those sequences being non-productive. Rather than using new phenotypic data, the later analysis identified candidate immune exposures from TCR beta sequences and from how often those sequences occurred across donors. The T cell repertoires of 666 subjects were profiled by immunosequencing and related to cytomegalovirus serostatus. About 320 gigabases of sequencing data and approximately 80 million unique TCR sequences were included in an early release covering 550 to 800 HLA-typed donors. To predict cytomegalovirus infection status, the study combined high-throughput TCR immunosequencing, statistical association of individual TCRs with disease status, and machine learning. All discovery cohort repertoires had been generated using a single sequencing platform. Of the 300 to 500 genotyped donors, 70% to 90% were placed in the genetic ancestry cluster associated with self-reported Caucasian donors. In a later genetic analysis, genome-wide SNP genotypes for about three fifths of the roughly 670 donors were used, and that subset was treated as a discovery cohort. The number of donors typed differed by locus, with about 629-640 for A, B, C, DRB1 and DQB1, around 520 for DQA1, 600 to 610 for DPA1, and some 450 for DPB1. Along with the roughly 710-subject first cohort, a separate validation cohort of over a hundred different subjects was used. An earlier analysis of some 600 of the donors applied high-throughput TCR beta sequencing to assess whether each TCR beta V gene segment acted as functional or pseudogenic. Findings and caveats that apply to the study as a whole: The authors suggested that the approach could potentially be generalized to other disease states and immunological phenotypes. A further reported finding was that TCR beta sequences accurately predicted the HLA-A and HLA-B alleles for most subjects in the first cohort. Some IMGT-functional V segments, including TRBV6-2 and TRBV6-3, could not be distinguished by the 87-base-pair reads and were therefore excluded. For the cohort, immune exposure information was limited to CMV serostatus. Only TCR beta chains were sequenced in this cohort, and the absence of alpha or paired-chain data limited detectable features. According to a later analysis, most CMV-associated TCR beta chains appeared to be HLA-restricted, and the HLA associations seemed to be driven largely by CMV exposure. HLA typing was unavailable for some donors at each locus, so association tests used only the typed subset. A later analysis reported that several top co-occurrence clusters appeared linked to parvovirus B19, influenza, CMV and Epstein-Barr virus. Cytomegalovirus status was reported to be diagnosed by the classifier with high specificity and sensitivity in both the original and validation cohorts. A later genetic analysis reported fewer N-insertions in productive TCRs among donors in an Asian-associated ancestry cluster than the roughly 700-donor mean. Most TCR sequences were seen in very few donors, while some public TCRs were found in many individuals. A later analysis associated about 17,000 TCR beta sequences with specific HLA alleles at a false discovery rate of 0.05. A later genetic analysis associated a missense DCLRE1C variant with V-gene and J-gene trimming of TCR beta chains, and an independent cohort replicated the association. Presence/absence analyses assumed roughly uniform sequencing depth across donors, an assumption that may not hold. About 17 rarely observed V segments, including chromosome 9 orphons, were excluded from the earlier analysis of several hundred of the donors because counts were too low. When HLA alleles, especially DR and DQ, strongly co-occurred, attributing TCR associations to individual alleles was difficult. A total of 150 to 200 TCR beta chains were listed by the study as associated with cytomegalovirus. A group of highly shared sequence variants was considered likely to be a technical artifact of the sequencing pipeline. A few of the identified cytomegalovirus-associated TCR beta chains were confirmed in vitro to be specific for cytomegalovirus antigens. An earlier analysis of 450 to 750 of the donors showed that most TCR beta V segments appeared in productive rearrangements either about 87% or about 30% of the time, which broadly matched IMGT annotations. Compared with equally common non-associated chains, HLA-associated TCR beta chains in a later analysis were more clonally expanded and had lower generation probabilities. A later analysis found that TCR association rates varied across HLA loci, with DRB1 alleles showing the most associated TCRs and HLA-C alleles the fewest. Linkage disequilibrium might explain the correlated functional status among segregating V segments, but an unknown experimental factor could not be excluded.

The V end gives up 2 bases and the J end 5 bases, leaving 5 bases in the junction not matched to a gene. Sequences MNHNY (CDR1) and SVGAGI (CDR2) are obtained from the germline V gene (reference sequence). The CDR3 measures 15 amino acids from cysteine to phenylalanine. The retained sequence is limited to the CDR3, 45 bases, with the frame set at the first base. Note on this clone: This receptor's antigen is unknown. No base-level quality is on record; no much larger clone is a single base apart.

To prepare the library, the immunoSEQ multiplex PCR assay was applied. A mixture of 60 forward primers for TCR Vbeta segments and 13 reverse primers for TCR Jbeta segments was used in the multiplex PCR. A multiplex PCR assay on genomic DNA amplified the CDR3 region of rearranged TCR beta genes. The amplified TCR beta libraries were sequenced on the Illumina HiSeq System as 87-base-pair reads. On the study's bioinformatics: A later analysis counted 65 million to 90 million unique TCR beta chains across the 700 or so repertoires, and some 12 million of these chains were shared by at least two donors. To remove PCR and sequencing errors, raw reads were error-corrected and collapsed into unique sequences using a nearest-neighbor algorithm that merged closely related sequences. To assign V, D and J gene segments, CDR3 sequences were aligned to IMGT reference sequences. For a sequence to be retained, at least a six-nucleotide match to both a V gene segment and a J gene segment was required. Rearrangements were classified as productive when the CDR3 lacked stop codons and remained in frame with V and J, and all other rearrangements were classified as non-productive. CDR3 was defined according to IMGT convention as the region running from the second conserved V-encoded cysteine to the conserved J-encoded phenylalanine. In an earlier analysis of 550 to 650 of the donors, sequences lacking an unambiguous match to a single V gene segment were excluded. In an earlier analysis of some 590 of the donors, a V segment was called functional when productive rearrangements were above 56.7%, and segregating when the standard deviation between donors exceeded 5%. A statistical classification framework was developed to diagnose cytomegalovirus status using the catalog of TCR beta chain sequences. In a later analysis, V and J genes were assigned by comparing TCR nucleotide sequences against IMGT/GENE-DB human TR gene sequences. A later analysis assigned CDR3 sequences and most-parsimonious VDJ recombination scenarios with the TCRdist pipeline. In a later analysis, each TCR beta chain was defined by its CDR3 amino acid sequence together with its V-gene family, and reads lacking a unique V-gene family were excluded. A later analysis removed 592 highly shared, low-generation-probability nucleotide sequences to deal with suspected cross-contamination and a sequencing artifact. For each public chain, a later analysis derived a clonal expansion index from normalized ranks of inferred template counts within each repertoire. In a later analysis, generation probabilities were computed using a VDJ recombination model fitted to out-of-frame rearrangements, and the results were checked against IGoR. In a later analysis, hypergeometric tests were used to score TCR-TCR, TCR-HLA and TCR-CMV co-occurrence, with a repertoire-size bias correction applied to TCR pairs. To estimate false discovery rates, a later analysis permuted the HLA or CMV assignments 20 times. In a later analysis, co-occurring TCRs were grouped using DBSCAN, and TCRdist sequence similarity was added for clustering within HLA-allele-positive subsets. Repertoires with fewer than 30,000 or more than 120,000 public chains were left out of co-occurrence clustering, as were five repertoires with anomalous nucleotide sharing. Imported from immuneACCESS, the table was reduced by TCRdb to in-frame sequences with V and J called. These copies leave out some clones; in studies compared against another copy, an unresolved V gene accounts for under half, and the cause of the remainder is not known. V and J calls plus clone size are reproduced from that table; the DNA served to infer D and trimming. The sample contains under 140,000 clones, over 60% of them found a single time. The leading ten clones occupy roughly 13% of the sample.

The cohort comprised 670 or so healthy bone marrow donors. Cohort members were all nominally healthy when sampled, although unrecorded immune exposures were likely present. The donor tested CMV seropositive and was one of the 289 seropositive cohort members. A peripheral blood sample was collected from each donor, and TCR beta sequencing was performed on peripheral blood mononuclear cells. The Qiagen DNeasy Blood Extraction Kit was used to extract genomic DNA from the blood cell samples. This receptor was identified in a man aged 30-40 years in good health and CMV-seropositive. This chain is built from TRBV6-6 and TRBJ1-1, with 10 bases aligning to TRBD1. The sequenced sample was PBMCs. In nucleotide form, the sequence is TGTGCCAGCAGTTACGGGACAGGGGCTGGTACTGAAGCTTTCTTT. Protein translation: CASSYGTGAGTEAFF.